The 14 T cell receptor beta chains given below trace back to one sample, sequenced in a study of T cell responses to AZD1222 COVID-19 vaccine. Here immunoSEQ multiplex PCR was the method, and the copy in TCRdb shows in-frame clones only, minus some. The sample records around 150,000 clones, about 94% being singletons. The material was peripheral blood, obtained 28 days after the second AZD1222 dose. All receptors come from an adult who received the AZD1222 COVID-19 vaccine.

The chain combines TRBV12-3 or TRBV12-4 with TRBJ2-1, with D uncertain. The CDR3 is 12 amino acids. Deletions cut 1 base from V and 10 bases from J, with 8 bases between. In DNA form, the CDR3 reads TGTGCCAGCAGTTTAGGTAACGTGGAGCAGTTCTTC. This sequence encodes CASSLGNVEQFF.

This clone was detected only once. This chain joins TRBV12-3 or TRBV12-4 and TRBJ1-2; D unclear. CDR3 length: 10 residues. V lost 5 bases to trimming and J lost 7 bases, with 5 bases between them. In nucleotides, the CDR3 is TGTGCCAGCAGTCGTGGTGGCTACACCTTC. Protein product: CASSRGGYTF.

The chain links TRBV10-3 to TRBJ2-7, with 7 bases that match TRBD1. This CDR3 is 15 amino acids long. Germline V gives CDR1 ENHRY, CDR2 SYGVKD. V dropped 0 bases and J dropped 1; count of bases not matched to a gene: 3. CDR3 protein: CAISESLQGSYEQYF. CDR3 nucleotides: TGTGCCATCAGTGAGTCATTACAGGGGTCCTACGAGCAGTACTTC.

Notes on this clone: Germline and junction disagree at one end, which may indicate a read error. CDR3 sequence: CATSRGTGTSSHNEQFF. The DNA for the CDR3 is TGTGCCACCAGCAGGGGAACAGGGACTAGCTCCCACAATGAACAGTTCTTC. This rearrangement joins TRBV15 to TRBJ2-1; 9 bases are shared with TRBD2. The CDR3 sequence is 17 residues long. Germline V gives CDR1 LNHNV, CDR2 YYDKDF (reference sequence).

The chain couples TRBV10-3 to TRBJ2-4, with D perhaps matching TRBD1 or TRBD2 (5 bases each). The CDR3 runs to 12 residues. Germline assignment: CDR1 ENHRY and CDR2 SYGVKD. V was cut by 4 bases and J by 8 bases, with 9 bases left in between. As DNA, the CDR3 is TGTGCCATCAGTGCGGGACGAGACATTCAGTACTTC. It encodes CAISAGRDIQYF.

The chain recombines TRBV9 with TRBJ2-3; D is unresolved. There are 12 residues in the CDR3. CDR1 is SGDLS and CDR2 is YYNGEE in the germline V gene. V lost 5 bases and J 0 bases, leaving 4 bases between the germline ends. This CDR3 is CASRSSTDTQYF. The CDR3 nucleotides are TGTGCCAGCAGATCTAGCACAGATACGCAGTATTTT.

In its sample, this clone was seen a few times. This chain links TRBV4-2 with TRBJ2-7; unclear D gene. Germline CDR1 and CDR2: LGHNA and YNFKEQ. This CDR3 is built from 16 residues. The ends were cut back, 4 bases at V and 0 bases at J, with 16 bases in the middle. CDR3 in amino acids: CASSLDWAVSSYEQYF. The CDR3 DNA follows: TGTGCCAGCAGCCTTGATTGGGCAGTTAGCTCCTACGAGCAGTACTTC.

This chain uses TRBV6-2 or TRBV6-3 with TRBJ1-2, with no clear D. Germline CDR1 is MNHEY and CDR2 is SVGEGT. The ends were cut back, 5 bases at V and 2 bases at J, with 15 bases in the middle. There are 15 residues in the CDR3. Written as DNA, the CDR3 is TGTGCCAGCAGTCCACACAGTGGAGTAAACTATGGCTACACCTTC. Amino acids: CASSPHSGVNYGYTF.

The chain joins TRBV5-4 to TRBJ2-3; D may be TRBD2 (6 bases). Germline V gives CDR1 SGHNT, CDR2 YYREEE (reference sequence). V was cut by 0 bases and J by 4 bases, with 12 bases left in between. The CDR3 runs 15 residues. CDR3 loop: CASSLVGGGADTQYF. CDR3 sequence (DNA): TGTGCCAGCAGCTTGGTCGGGGGAGGAGCAGATACGCAGTATTTT.

The V call is TRBV7-7, the J call TRBJ2-2; D is ambiguous. This CDR3 comprises 13 residues. The germline V and J ends were trimmed by 1 base and 6 bases, with 6 bases remaining between them. Germline values: CDR1 SSHAT, CDR2 FNYEAQ (reference sequence). The CDR3 DNA sequence: TGTGCCAGCAGCTTAGGTCGTTCCGGGGAGCTGTTTTTT. This codes for CASSLGRSGELFF. The full variable domain, in which reference TRBV7-7 and TRBJ2-2 provide the parts outside the CDR3, is GAGVSQSPRYKVTKRGQDVTLRCDPISSHATLYWYQQALGQGPEFLTYFNYEAQPDKSGLPSDRFSAERPEGSISTLTIQRTEQRDSAMYRCASSLGRSGELFFGEGSRLTVL.

The rearrangement uses TRBV4-3 and TRBJ1-6, with 7 bases lining up with TRBD1. Germline CDR1 LGHNA, CDR2 YSLEER. V lost 4 bases and J lost 10; bases outside the gene matches: 13. The length of the CDR3 is 16 residues. The CDR3 reads CASSLFRGGGGSPLHF. CDR3 in DNA: TGCGCCAGCAGCCTATTTAGAGGGGGCGGTGGGTCACCCCTCCACTTT.

CDR3 DNA sequence: TGTGCCAGCAGTTACTTGACAGGTGGCTACACCTTC. Translating it yields CASSYLTGGYTF. V gene TRBV6-2 or TRBV6-3 combines with J gene TRBJ1-2; tentative D call: TRBD1 (6 bases). The V gene lost 1 base and the J gene lost 7 bases, with 7 bases spanning the gap. From germline, CDR1 is MNHEY and CDR2 SVGEGT. The CDR3 loop spans 12 amino acids.

The count of this clone is one. The DNA for the CDR3 is TGCGCCAGCAGCCAAGATTTGGTAGGGACGAACACTGAAGCTTTCTTT. Its protein product is CASSQDLVGTNTEAFF. The gene calls are TRBV4-3 and TRBJ1-1, with a possible D match to TRBD1 (5 bases). V lost 0 bases, J lost 1 base, and 12 bases lay in between. CDR3 length: 16 residues. Germline CDR1 and CDR2: LGHNA and YSLEER.

This clone was seen just once. The chain uses TRBV19 and TRBJ2-3, with 7 bases that match TRBD2. The V segment lost 6 bases and the J segment 6 bases; nucleotides outside the gene matches: 12. Germline V gives CDR1 LNHDA, CDR2 SQIVND (reference sequence). The CDR3 is 15 residues long. The CDR3 reads CASSPLGGGPDTQYF. The CDR3 DNA sequence: TGTGCCAGTAGCCCCCTTGGGGGAGGGCCGGATACGCAGTATTTT.